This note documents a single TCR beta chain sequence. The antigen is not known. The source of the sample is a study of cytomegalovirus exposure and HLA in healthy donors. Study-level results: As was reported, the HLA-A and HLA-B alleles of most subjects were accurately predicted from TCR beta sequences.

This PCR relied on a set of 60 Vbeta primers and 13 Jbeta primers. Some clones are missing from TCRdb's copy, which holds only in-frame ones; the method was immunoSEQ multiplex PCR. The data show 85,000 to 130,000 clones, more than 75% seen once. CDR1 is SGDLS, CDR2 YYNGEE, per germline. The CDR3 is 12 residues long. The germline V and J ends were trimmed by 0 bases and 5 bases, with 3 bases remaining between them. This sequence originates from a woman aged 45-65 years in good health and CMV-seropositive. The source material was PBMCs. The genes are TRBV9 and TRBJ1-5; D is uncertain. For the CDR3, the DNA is TGTGCCAGCAGCGTAGGCGATCAGCCCCAGCATTTT. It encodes CASSVGDQPQHF.